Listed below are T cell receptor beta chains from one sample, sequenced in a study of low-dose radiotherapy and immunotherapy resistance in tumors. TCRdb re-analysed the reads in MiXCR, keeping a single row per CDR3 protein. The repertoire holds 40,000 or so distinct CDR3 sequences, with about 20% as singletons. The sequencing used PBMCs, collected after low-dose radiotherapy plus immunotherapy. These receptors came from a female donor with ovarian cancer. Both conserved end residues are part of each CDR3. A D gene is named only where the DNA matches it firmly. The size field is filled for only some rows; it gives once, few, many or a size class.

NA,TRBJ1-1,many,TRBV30,TGTGCCTGGAGCGCGTGGGGAGGGGGAACTGAAGCTTTCTTT,CAWSAWGGGTEAFF
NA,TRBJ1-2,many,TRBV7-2,TGTGCCAGCAGCTCTTACAGGGTTGGGGGCTACACCTTC,CASSSYRVGGYTF
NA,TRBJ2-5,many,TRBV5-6,TGTGCCAGCAGCTTGGAAAACGCGGCGGAGACCCAGTACTTC,CASSLENAAETQYF
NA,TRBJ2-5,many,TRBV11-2,TGTGCCAGCAGCTTAGATTGGAGGGGTCCCCAGTACTTC,CASSLDWRGPQYF
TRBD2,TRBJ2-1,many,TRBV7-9,TGTGCCAGCAGCCCTTCGACTAGCGGGTACTACAATGAGCAGTTCTTC,CASSPSTSGYYNEQFF
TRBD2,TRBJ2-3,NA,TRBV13,TGTGCCAGCAGCTTAGGAAGCGGGAGGCCCGCCCCGACGCAGTATTTT,CASSLGSGRPAPTQYF
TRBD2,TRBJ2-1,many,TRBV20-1,TGCAGTGCTGAGGGACTAGCGGGGGGATCGGGCAATGAGCAGTTCTTC,CSAEGLAGGSGNEQFF
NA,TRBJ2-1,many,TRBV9,TGTGCCAGCAGCCCTTCGACCGCCCGTAATGAGCAGTTCTTC,CASSPSTARNEQFF
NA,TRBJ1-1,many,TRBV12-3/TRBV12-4,TGTGCCAGCAGTTTATGGGGGGGAAACACTGAAGCTTTCTTT,CASSLWGGNTEAFF
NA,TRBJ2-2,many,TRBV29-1,TGCAGCGTTGAAAGGGACACCGGGGAGCTGTTTTTT,CSVERDTGELFF
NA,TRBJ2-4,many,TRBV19,TGTGCCAGTAGTATAGAGACGAGAGCCAAAAACATTCAGTACTTC,CASSIETRAKNIQYF
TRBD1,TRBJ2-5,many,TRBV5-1,TGCGCCAGCAGCTCGACAGGGACGGTCGAGACCCAGTACTTC,CASSSTGTVETQYF
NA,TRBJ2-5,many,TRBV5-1,TGCGCCAGCAGCTTGTCCGGCGGGCGGGCGGAGACCCAGTACTTC,CASSLSGGRAETQYF
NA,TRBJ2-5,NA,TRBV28,TGTGCCAGCAGTTTGAGCGGCGGGATGGAGACCCAGTACTTC,CASSLSGGMETQYF
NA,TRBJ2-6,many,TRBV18,TGTGCCAGCTCTTACTTTGAGGGGGGACGACCCTCTGGGGCCAACGTCCTGACTTTC,CASSYFEGGRPSGANVLTF
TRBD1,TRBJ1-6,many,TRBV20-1,TGCAGTGCTAGAGATGGGGGACAGGAAAATTCACCCCTCCACTTT,CSARDGGQENSPLHF
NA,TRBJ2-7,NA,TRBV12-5,TGTGCTAGTGCCTCACCCTACGAGCAGTACTTC,CASASPYEQYF
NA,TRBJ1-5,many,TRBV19,TGTGCCAGTAGAGACAGCAGCCTCTTTAATCAGCCCCAGCATTTT,CASRDSSLFNQPQHF
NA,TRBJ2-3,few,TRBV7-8,TGTGCCAGCAAGCTTAGCATGCGGACTGTAACCACAGATACGCAGTATTTT,CASKLSMRTVTTDTQYF
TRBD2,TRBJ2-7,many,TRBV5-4,TGTGCCAGCAGCTCGGGGACTAGCGGAATCTACGAGCAGTACTTC,CASSSGTSGIYEQYF
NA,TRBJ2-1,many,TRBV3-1,TGTGCCAGCAGCCAAGTGTTAGATGAGCAGTTCTTC,CASSQVLDEQFF
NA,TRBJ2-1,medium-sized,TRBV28,TGTGCCAGCACCCGTGGGGGGCCCTACAATGAGCAGTTCTTC,CASTRGGPYNEQFF
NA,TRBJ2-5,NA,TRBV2,TGTGCCAGCAACCCCGGGGTCCGCCCCCAAGAGACCCAGTACTTC,CASNPGVRPQETQYF
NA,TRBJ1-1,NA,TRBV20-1,TGCAGTGCTAGAGACAGGGGCCCCACTGAAGCTTTCTTT,CSARDRGPTEAFF
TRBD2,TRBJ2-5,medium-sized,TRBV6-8,TGTGCCAGCACCATGGGACTAGCGTCTCAAGAGACCCAGTACTTC,CASTMGLASQETQYF
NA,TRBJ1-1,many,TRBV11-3,TGTGCCAGCAGCTTAGATGGAAGCACTGAAGCTTTCTTT,CASSLDGSTEAFF
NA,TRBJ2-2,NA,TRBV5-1,NA,CAGSYSPRTGELFFF
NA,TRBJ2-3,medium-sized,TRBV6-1,TGTGCCAGCAGTGGAGGGAGTCCCGATACGCAGTATTTT,CASSGGSPDTQYF
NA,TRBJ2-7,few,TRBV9,TGTGCCAGCAGCCCATGGCCGGAGGGCGAGCAGTACTTC,CASSPWPEGEQYF
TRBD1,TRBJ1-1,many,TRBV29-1,TGCAGCGTTGAAGGGAAATACAGGGGCCTGGGTGAAGCTTTCTTT,CSVEGKYRGLGEAFF
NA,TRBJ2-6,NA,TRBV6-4,TGTGCCAGCAGTAAAGACACCTCTGGGGCCAACGTCCTGACTTTC,CASSKDTSGANVLTF
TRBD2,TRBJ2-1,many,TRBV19,TGTGCCAGTAGTATCGGCGGGGGGGCCAGTGAGCAGTTCTTC,CASSIGGGASEQFF
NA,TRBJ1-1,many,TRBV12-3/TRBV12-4,TGTGCCAGCAGCGAGACAGCTGAAGCTTTCTTT,CASSETAEAFF
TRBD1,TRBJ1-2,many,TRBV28,TGTGCCAGCAGTCCCACAGGGGCCTATGGCTACACCTTC,CASSPTGAYGYTF
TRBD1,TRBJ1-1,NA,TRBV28,TGTGCCAGCAGTTGGGGCACCACAGGGGTCGGAAACACTGAAGCTTTCTTT,CASSWGTTGVGNTEAFF
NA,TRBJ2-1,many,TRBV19,TGTGCCAGTAGTAAAGTGGAGGGAACGGGTAATGAGCAGTTCTTC,CASSKVEGTGNEQFF
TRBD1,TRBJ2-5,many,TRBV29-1,TGCAGCGTCTACACAGGGGGCCAGACCCAGTACTTC,CSVYTGGQTQYF
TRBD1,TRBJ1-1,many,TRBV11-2,TGTGCCAGCAGCCAATATGGGGGACAGGGGTCGATTGAAGCTTTCTTT,CASSQYGGQGSIEAFF
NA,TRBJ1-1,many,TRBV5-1,TGCGCCAGCAGCTTGGGGGGAAAAGTGAACACTGAAGCTTTCTTT,CASSLGGKVNTEAFF
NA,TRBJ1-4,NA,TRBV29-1,TGCAGCGTTGAAGATTCCGCCGCAACTAATGAAAAACTGTTTTTT,CSVEDSAATNEKLFF
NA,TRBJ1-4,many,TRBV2,TGTGCCAGCAGTGCTAACAGCCTGGCGGGGGAAAAACTGTTTTTT,CASSANSLAGEKLFF
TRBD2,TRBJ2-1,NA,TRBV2,TGTGCCAGCAGACTAGCGGGGGGGCTTGAGCAGTTCTTC,CASRLAGGLEQFF
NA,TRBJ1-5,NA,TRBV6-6,TGTGCCAGCAGTTACGCGACAGATAATCAGCCCCAGCATTTT,CASSYATDNQPQHF
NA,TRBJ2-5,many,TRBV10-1,TGCGCCAGCAGTGAGGACGAGACCCAGTACTTC,CASSEDETQYF
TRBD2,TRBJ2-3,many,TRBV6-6,TGTGCCAGCAGCCCCCAGAGCGGGGCTGATACGCAGTATTTT,CASSPQSGADTQYF
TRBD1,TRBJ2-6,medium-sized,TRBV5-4,TGTGCCAGCAACGCAAGGCGGCGAGGACAGGGTCCCTCTGGGGCCAACGTCCTGACTTTC,CASNARRRGQGPSGANVLTF
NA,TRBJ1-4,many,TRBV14,TGTGCCAGCAGCCTCGGGGCCGGGTCCGCGTTTTTT,CASSLGAGSAFF
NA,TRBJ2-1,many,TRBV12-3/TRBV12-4,TGTGCCAGCAGTTTAGTGGATGAGCAGTTCTTC,CASSLVDEQFF
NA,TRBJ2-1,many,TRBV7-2,TGTGCCAGCAGCTTAACGGGCTCCTACAATGAGCAGTTCTTC,CASSLTGSYNEQFF
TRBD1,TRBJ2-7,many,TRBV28,TGTGCCAGCAGTTTCCCGGGACAGGGTCCCCCTTCCTACGAGCAGTACTTC,CASSFPGQGPPSYEQYF
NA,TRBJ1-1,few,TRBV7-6,TGTGCCAGCAGCACGGAAGAGGGAGGAAAGAACACTGAAGCTTTCTTT,CASSTEEGGKNTEAFF
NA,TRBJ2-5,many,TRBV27,TGTGCCAGCAGTTTAGTGTTCCGCGGGCAAGAGACCCAGTACTTC,CASSLVFRGQETQYF